These T cell receptor beta chains were read from a single sample in a study of identical twins. Via MiXCR, TCRdb re-called the 5' RACE reads, giving one row per CDR3 protein. This sample has about 570,000 distinct CDR3 sequences, with 7.5% to 10% found just once. These records were also assigned to another study, of yellow fever vaccine responses in identical twins.

The source material was PBMCs. Receptors originate from a woman aged 18-29 years in good health. CDR3s include the opening cysteine and the closing phenylalanine or tryptophan. Each record gives: V gene, CDR3 protein.

TRBV19	CASSIRASGNTRKEEQYF
TRBV7-9	CASSPRTSGDLGAQYF
TRBV7-9	CASSLMGAAEAFF
TRBV5-1	CASSFVTSASTDTQYF
TRBV19	CASSPGTGGLNGYTF
TRBV10-3	CAISESTLEQFF
TRBV7-9	CASERRQGVVGYTF
TRBV3-1	CASSQNRQGRYLFF
TRBV12-3/TRBV12-4	CASSPLAGGQGDTQYF
TRBV12-3/TRBV12-4	CASSLSGRRSSGANVLTF
TRBV4-3	CASSLGTQESYEQYF
TRBV28	CASTEPGPRTDTQYF
TRBV20-1	CSARDSRSSGEALTGELFF
TRBV18	CASSPPSAGGSYEQYF
TRBV20-1	CSARERGSNQPQHF
TRBV6-2/TRBV6-3	CASSYSTGQPSYYEQYF
TRBV6-2/TRBV6-3	CASRQLQRQGYEQYF
TRBV7-9	CASSHTAYEQYF
TRBV20-1	CSARTSIPHEQYF
TRBV20-1	CSAEGQGIFYEQYF
TRBV12-3/TRBV12-4	CASSLVPGLAGVEEQYF
TRBV20-1	CSASPRRGDIQYF
TRBV28	CASREILAGGPNEQFF
TRBV6-1	CASTPSGAPYEQYF
TRBV5-1	CASSPGGTGGTGELFF
TRBV27	CASSGFRGSSYEQYF
TRBV15	CATSWTSGRSETQYF
TRBV7-8	CASSSLGTSYNEQFF
TRBV11-2	CASSPRLDSPYEQYF
TRBV5-1	CASNGGRGGGSSYTF
TRBV7-2	CASSSSGGGQYF
TRBV5-5	CASSLRDSYNQPQHF
TRBV19	CASSIPTGNTEAFF